The clone carrying this T cell receptor beta chain was seen only a few times. The antigen is undetermined. This CDR3 is built from 12 residues. Trimming left V 5 bases short and J 10 bases short, with 14 bases between. Per the germline V gene, CDR1 is MGHDK and CDR2 is SYGVNS. The sample is drawn from a study of PD-1 blockade in classical Hodgkin lymphoma. The study's findings and limits: TCR diversity at baseline was reported to be reduced in newly diagnosed patients relative to healthy donors.

This sample's time point: newly diagnosed, previously untreated cHL patient sample. Some clones are missing from TCRdb's copy, which holds only in-frame ones; the method was immunoSEQ multiplex PCR. This sample carries some 70,000 clones, 93% of them seen once, and the ten largest clones take approximately 2.5%. This chain connects TRBV25-1 to TRBJ1-1; the D gene is possibly TRBD1 (5 bases). This clonotype was sampled from a human donor with classical Hodgkin lymphoma. Source material: peripheral blood mononuclear cells (PBMCs). In nucleotides, the CDR3 is TGTGCCAGCAGTCAAACCGGGACGGGAGCTTTCTTT. It codes for CASSQTGTGAFF.